This T cell receptor (beta chain) was sequenced for a study of control samples from healthy donors and cancer patients. The germline V gene has CDR1 SGHTA and CDR2 FQGNSA. The CDR3 extends over 13 amino acids. Between the trimmed V and J ends, which lost 5 bases and 5 bases, there was a span of 10 bases. Produced via immunoSEQ multiplex PCR; TCRdb's table is partial and in-frame only. The sample consists of 50,000 or so clones, over 85% of them appearing once. Specimen: blood. This TCR was sampled from a man aged 25 to 40 in good health. The chain carries TRBV7-2 and TRBJ2-4; D call uncertain. The CDR3 protein is CASSPGQQNIQYF. In DNA form, the CDR3 reads TGTGCCAGCAGCCCAGGTCAACAAAACATTCAGTACTTC. Variable domain in full (rest from reference TRBV7-2 and TRBJ2-4): GAGVSQSPSNKVTEKGKDVELRCDPISGHTALYWYRQSLGQGLEFLIYFQGNSAPDKSGLPSDRFSAERTGGSVSTLTIQRTQQEDSAVYLCASSPGQQNIQYFGAGTRLSVL.